This is a list of T cell receptor beta chains from one sample in a study of regulatory T cells in long-lasting Graves disease. In TCRdb, the multiplex PCR reads were re-called with MiXCR into one record per CDR3 protein. This sample has roughly 300,000 distinct CDR3 sequences, with less than 20% found just once. The sample here was peripheral blood mononuclear cells (PBMCs), taken when the disease was refractory, from a patient treated with antithyroid drugs. The receptors were gathered from a female donor with Graves disease. Each CDR3 is given with its conserved first and last residue. D genes are given only for firm matches. Clone sizes are given selectively: once, few, many, or a class where the clone is expanded.

d_call: NA; clone_size: many; j_call: TRBJ2-5; v_call: TRBV7-2; cdr3_nt: TGTGCCAGCAGCTTAGAACTGTACGGGGGAGTGGGAGAGACCCAGTACTTC; cdr3_aa: CASSLELYGGVGETQYF
d_call: NA; clone_size: many; j_call: TRBJ2-6; v_call: TRBV2; cdr3_nt: TGTGCCAGCAGGGAAGTGGTCCTGACTTTC; cdr3_aa: CASREVVLTF
d_call: NA; clone_size: many; j_call: TRBJ2-7; v_call: TRBV7-8; cdr3_nt: TGTGCCAGCAGCTTAGATGCAGGGAGCCACGAGCAGTACTTC; cdr3_aa: CASSLDAGSHEQYF
d_call: NA; clone_size: few; j_call: TRBJ2-3; v_call: TRBV30; cdr3_nt: TGTGCCTGGAGTGTATCTGCAGATACGCAGTATTTT; cdr3_aa: CAWSVSADTQYF
d_call: TRBD1; clone_size: few; j_call: TRBJ1-2; v_call: TRBV9; cdr3_nt: TGTGCCAGCAGTCCGAGGGGACAGGGGGCCCCACTCCCCTTCGGTGGCTACACCTTC; cdr3_aa: CASSPRGQGAPLPFGGYTF
d_call: TRBD2; clone_size: many; j_call: TRBJ2-5; v_call: TRBV7-8; cdr3_nt: TGTGCCAGCAGCACCCCGGAGCGGGAGGGCCGAGAGACCCAGTACTTC; cdr3_aa: CASSTPEREGRETQYF
d_call: NA; clone_size: few; j_call: TRBJ2-5; v_call: TRBV12-3/TRBV12-4; cdr3_nt: TGTGCCAGCAGTGTCCTCAGGATACAAGAGACCCAGTACTTC; cdr3_aa: CASSVLRIQETQYF
d_call: TRBD1; clone_size: many; j_call: TRBJ1-1; v_call: TRBV7-3; cdr3_nt: TGTGCCAGCAGCAGAGGACAGGGCGAGGTAGCTTTCTTT; cdr3_aa: CASSRGQGEVAFF
d_call: NA; clone_size: NA; j_call: TRBJ2-3; v_call: TRBV7-9; cdr3_nt: TGTGCCAGCAGCTTGCGATCGTCCCTCAGTTACACAGATACGCAGTATTTT; cdr3_aa: CASSLRSSLSYTDTQYF
d_call: NA; clone_size: NA; j_call: TRBJ2-1; v_call: TRBV20-1; cdr3_nt: TGCAGTGCCACTTGGTTAGGTGGGTACAATGAGCAGTTCTTC; cdr3_aa: CSATWLGGYNEQFF
d_call: TRBD1; clone_size: many; j_call: TRBJ1-4; v_call: TRBV7-9; cdr3_nt: TGTGCCAGCAGCTTGGTAGGGACAGATGAAAAACTGTTTTTT; cdr3_aa: CASSLVGTDEKLFF
d_call: NA; clone_size: NA; j_call: TRBJ1-1; v_call: TRBV7-2; cdr3_nt: TGTGCCAGCAGCTTAGGCACAGGGACCCCGAACACTGAAGCTTTCTTT; cdr3_aa: CASSLGTGTPNTEAFF
d_call: TRBD1; clone_size: NA; j_call: TRBJ1-1; v_call: TRBV15; cdr3_nt: TGTGCCACCACAGACAGGGTGAACACTGAAGCTTTCTTT; cdr3_aa: CATTDRVNTEAFF